The 25 T cell receptor beta chains below were found in one sample sequenced in a study of T cell repertoires in cytomegalovirus infection. TCRdb recomputed calls from the reads with MiXCR, one row per CDR3 protein. The data show around 570,000 distinct CDR3 sequences, approximately 40% seen once. These TCRs are of unknown antigen specificity. Sample: cultured PBMCs, taken from culture after CMV antigen stimulation. Every receptor here comes from a human donor in good health (CMV status not recorded). Some clones in this sample may be carry-over from other donors' samples.

V and J are TRBV7-2 and TRBJ2-7, with no clear D. The CDR3 contains 15 residues. The ends were cut back, 1 base at V and 2 bases at J, with 12 bases in the middle. Germline-derived CDR1 and CDR2 are SGHTA and FQGNSA. The CDR3 spells CASSLVPQVAYEQYF. The DNA for the CDR3 is TGTGCCAGCAGCTTAGTTCCGCAGGTAGCCTACGAGCAGTACTTC.

This sequence joins TRBV12-3 or TRBV12-4 and TRBJ2-7, with D possibly matching TRBD1 (5 bases). V was pared by 6 bases and J by 0 bases, with 9 bases between. This CDR3 has 13 amino acids. The CDR3 DNA sequence: TGTGCCAGCAGCGACAGAAGCTCCTACGAGCAGTACTTC. This gives the protein CASSDRSSYEQYF.

This clonotype showed up just a few times. The chain combines TRBV7-6 with TRBJ2-2, with D possibly TRBD1 on 6 matching bases. The V gene's germline CDR1 is SGHVS and CDR2 FNYEAQ. V gave up 5 bases and J gave up 0 bases, with 16 bases separating them. The CDR3 spans 17 residues. CDR3 loop: CASSPRTEITNTGELFF. DNA for the CDR3: TGTGCCAGCAGCCCCCGGACAGAGATAACGAACACCGGGGAGCTGTTTTTT.

This clonotype occurred a few times. V usage is TRBV7-8 and J usage is TRBJ2-1; 7 bases align to TRBD1. In germline, CDR1 is SGHVS, CDR2 FQNEAQ. This CDR3 comprises 16 residues. With 0 bases clipped from V and 3 bases from J, the junction kept 5 bases outside the gene matches. CDR3 DNA: TGTGCCAGCAGCTTAGCGCACAGGGGCCTCTACAATGAGCAGTTCTTC. Translated: CASSLAHRGLYNEQFF.

This rearrangement joins TRBV7-9 to TRBJ2-7; the D gene could be TRBD1 or TRBD2 (5 bases each). CDR1 and CDR2 from the germline V gene are SEHNR and FQNEAQ (reference sequence). V was pared by 4 bases and J by 4 bases, with 14 bases between. The CDR3 spans 14 residues. This CDR3 is CASSSGTQLYEQYF. In DNA, the CDR3 is TGTGCCAGCAGCTCCGGGACGCAGCTTTACGAGCAGTACTTC.

The chain recombines TRBV7-9 with TRBJ2-3; D is perhaps TRBD2 (5 bases). Trimming took off 1 base at V and 0 bases at J, with 11 bases between the two ends. The CDR3 totals 16 residues. Germline CDR1 reads SEHNR; CDR2 reads FQNEAQ (reference sequence). This CDR3 is CASSLGAGPSTDTQYF. CDR3 nucleotide sequence: TGTGCCAGCAGCTTAGGTGCGGGCCCTAGCACAGATACGCAGTATTTT.

The chain employs TRBV19 and TRBJ2-5; 8 nucleotides align to TRBD2. The V gene's germline CDR1 is LNHDA and CDR2 SQIVND (reference sequence). This CDR3 is 15 amino acids long. V shed 8 bases and J 1 base; nucleotides not matched to a gene: 9. CDR3 DNA sequence: TGTGCCAGTGGGAGCGGGAGCGGGTTCCAAGAGACCCAGTACTTC. Its protein is CASGSGSGFQETQYF.

In this sample, this clonotype turned up a few times. The chain uses TRBV28 and TRBJ1-1, with D hard to call. Germline assignment: CDR1 MDHEN and CDR2 SYDVKM. V lost 8 bases to trimming and J lost 1 base, with 11 bases between them. There are 13 residues in the CDR3. The CDR3 bases are TGTGCCAGCCGCTACAGAGGGAACACTGAAGCTTTCTTT. Translated: CASRYRGNTEAFF.

The chain combines TRBV6-2 or TRBV6-3 with TRBJ1-5; no firm D call. CDR3 size: 14 residues. Germline CDR1 and CDR2: MNHEY and SVGEGT. V was trimmed by 7 bases and J by 2 bases, leaving 12 bases between them. The CDR3 nucleotides are TGTGCCAGCACGCGGCAGCAACGCAATCAGCCCCAGCATTTT. Encoded protein: CASTRQQRNQPQHF.

The genes are TRBV6-6 and TRBJ2-1; possible D gene TRBD1, 6 bases. From germline, CDR1 is MNHNY and CDR2 SVGAGI (reference sequence). The length of the CDR3 is 13 residues. Deletions cut 6 bases from V and 6 bases from J, with 12 bases between. In DNA, the CDR3 is TGTGCCAGCAGCCGGACAGACGGCAATGAGCAGTTCTTC. Its protein product is CASSRTDGNEQFF.

This clonotype was seen a handful of times. CDR3 sequence reads: CAISEGTSGNNEQYF. As DNA, the CDR3 is TGTGCCATCAGTGAGGGTACTAGCGGGAACAACGAGCAGTACTTC. The chain combines TRBV10-3 with TRBJ2-7; 10 positions match TRBD2. V shed 2 bases, J shed 5 bases, and the junction held 6 bases outside the gene matches. The CDR3 has 15 amino acids. The germline gives CDR1 ENHRY, CDR2 SYGVKD.

The genes are TRBV7-3 and TRBJ2-3; D possibly uses TRBD1 or TRBD2 (6 bases each). Germline V gives CDR1 SGHTA, CDR2 FQGTGA. The CDR3 has 13 amino acids. With 5 bases removed from V and 7 bases from J, the gap between germline ends came to 13 bases. The CDR3 sequence is CASSIQGLHTQYF. In DNA form, the CDR3 reads TGTGCCAGCAGCATACAGGGACTTCATACGCAGTATTTT.

V and J are TRBV10-3 and TRBJ2-3; D is unresolved. The CDR3 length is 12 residues. The germline gives CDR1 ENHRY, CDR2 SYGVKD. Trimming took off 4 bases at V and 4 bases at J, with 6 bases between the two ends. The CDR3 DNA follows: TGTGCCATCAGTGCGTCGGCAGATACGCAGTATTTT. Translation: CAISASADTQYF.

This sequence joins TRBV5-1 and TRBJ2-5; 7 positions agree with TRBD1. V was pared by 1 base and J by 1 base, with 4 bases of the junction left unmatched. CDR3 length: 15 residues. In germline, CDR1 is SGHRS, CDR2 YFSETQ. Here the CDR3 DNA reads TGCGCCAGCAGCTTGACAGGGGCCCCCCAAGAGACCCAGTACTTC. Amino acid sequence: CASSLTGAPQETQYF. The full variable domain, with the rest looked up from reference TRBV5-1 and TRBJ2-5, is KAGVTQTPRYLIKTRGQQVTLSCSPISGHRSVSWYQQTPGQGLQFLFEYFSETQRNKGNFPGRFSGRQFSNSRSEMNVSTLELGDSALYLCASSLTGAPQETQYFGPGTRLLVL.

This clonotype was seen a few times. The chain combines TRBV12-3 or TRBV12-4 with TRBJ2-1, with D possibly matching TRBD2 (7 bases). V was trimmed by 5 bases and J by 8 bases, leaving 16 bases between them. The CDR3 sequence is 14 residues long. In DNA form, the CDR3 reads TGTGCCAGCAGTAGGGGGGGGTTTTCGGATGAGCAGTTCTTC. Protein sequence: CASSRGGFSDEQFF.

In its sample, this clonotype was seen many times. The chain couples TRBV19 to TRBJ1-1, with 7 bases that match TRBD1. The CDR3 covers 13 residues. V was pared by 9 bases and J by 1 base, with 5 bases of the junction left unmatched. CDR1 LNHDA and CDR2 SQIVND come from the germline V gene (reference sequence). As DNA, the CDR3 is TGTGCCAGCAGCCGACAGGGGAACACTGAAGCTTTCTTT. The encoded protein is CASSRQGNTEAFF.

The V gene is TRBV7-6, the J gene TRBJ1-4; TRBD1 matches at 7 bases. Germline V CDR1 and CDR2: SGHVS, FNYEAQ. V shed 5 bases, J shed 8 bases, and the junction held 11 bases outside the gene matches. CDR3 length: 15 residues. In nucleotides, the CDR3 is TGTGCCAGCAGCCCCCGAACGGGGACAGCCGAAAAACTGTTTTTT. This codes for CASSPRTGTAEKLFF. Looking up the rest from reference TRBV7-6 and TRBJ1-4 gives the full variable domain: GAGVSQSPRYKVTKRGQDVALRCDPISGHVSLYWYRQALGQGPEFLTYFNYEAQQDKSGLPNDRFSAERPEGSISTLTIQRTEQRDSAMYRCASSPRTGTAEKLFFGSGTQLSVL.

This clonotype occurred a few times. This rearrangement joins TRBV7-2 to TRBJ2-2; 7 nucleotides line up with TRBD1. J was trimmed by 2 bases and V by 2 bases; bases with no gene match: 5. Germline CDR1 is SGHTA and CDR2 is FQGNSA. This CDR3 is built from 16 residues. The CDR3 nucleotides read TGTGCCAGCAGCTTATTAGGGACAGTTAACACCGGGGAGCTGTTTTTT. Amino acid sequence: CASSLLGTVNTGELFF.

In nucleotides, the CDR3 is TGCAGTGCTAGTAGGCGGGACCTCGCCGAGCAGTACTTC. Protein product: CSASRRDLAEQYF. This rearrangement joins TRBV20-1 to TRBJ2-7, with D possibly being TRBD2 (6 bases). Germline CDR1 is DFQATT and CDR2 is SNEGSKA (reference sequence). This CDR3 is built from 13 residues. Trimming took 3 bases from V and 6 from J, leaving 15 bases between them.

This clonotype has a handful of counts. CDR3 protein: CASSLAPAETQYF. Written as DNA, the CDR3 is TGTGCCAGCAGCTTAGCCCCGGCCGAGACCCAGTACTTC. The chain has TRBV7-6 and TRBJ2-5, with D unresolved. Trimming took 0 bases from V and 5 from J, leaving 7 bases between them. Germline CDR1 reads SGHVS; CDR2 reads FNYEAQ. The CDR3 spans 13 residues.

This clonotype was detected a few times. V is TRBV20-1 and J is TRBJ1-2; 7 bases align to TRBD1. V shed 5 bases and J 2 bases; nucleotides not matched to a gene: 2. Germline V gene sequence: CDR1 DFQATT, CDR2 SNEGSKA (reference sequence). The CDR3 is 12 residues long. The CDR3, as DNA: TGCAGTGCTTCGACAGGGAACTATGGCTACACCTTC. Encoded protein: CSASTGNYGYTF.

V and J are TRBV7-4 and TRBJ2-1, with TRBD2 as a possible D gene (5 bases). The CDR3 has 11 amino acids. CDR1 SGHVT and CDR2 SQSDAQ come from the germline V gene. Deletions cut 8 bases from V and 6 bases from J, with 8 bases between. The CDR3 spells CASFEGNEQFF. The CDR3 DNA reads TGTGCCAGCTTCGAGGGCAATGAGCAGTTCTTC.

This clonotype was detected ten times or more. The chain couples TRBV7-2 to TRBJ2-3; D may be TRBD2 (5 bases). Germline CDR1 SGHTA, CDR2 FQGNSA. The CDR3 sequence is 12 residues long. The germline V and J ends were trimmed by 6 bases and 6 bases, with 10 bases remaining between them. This CDR3 reads CASSPLGDTQYF. The CDR3 DNA reads as TGTGCCAGCAGTCCACTAGGGGATACGCAGTATTTT. The variable domain in full, completed from reference TRBV7-2 and TRBJ2-3, reads GAGVSQSPSNKVTEKGKDVELRCDPISGHTALYWYRQSLGQGLEFLIYFQGNSAPDKSGLPSDRFSAERTGGSVSTLTIQRTQQEDSAVYLCASSPLGDTQYFGPGTRLTVL.

The J gene is TRBJ1-2, the V gene TRBV7-9, with D perhaps matching TRBD1 (5 bases). Trimming cost V 2 bases and J 4 bases, with 11 bases left between them. Per the germline V gene, CDR1 is SEHNR and CDR2 is FQNEAQ (reference sequence). The CDR3 runs 14 residues. In DNA form, the CDR3 reads TGTGCCAGCAGCTTACGACAGCAGGGCTATGGCTACACCTTC. Translating gives CASSLRQQGYGYTF.

This clonotype was picked up a small number of times. V and J are TRBV7-2 and TRBJ2-5; 8 positions match TRBD2. There are 14 residues in the CDR3. Germline trimming cut 5 bases from V and 2 bases from J; bases unmatched to any gene: 4. CDR1 and CDR2 (germline): SGHTA, FQGNSA. CDR3: CASSRVAGQETQYF. CDR3 DNA sequence: TGTGCCAGCAGCCGCGTAGCGGGACAAGAGACCCAGTACTTC.